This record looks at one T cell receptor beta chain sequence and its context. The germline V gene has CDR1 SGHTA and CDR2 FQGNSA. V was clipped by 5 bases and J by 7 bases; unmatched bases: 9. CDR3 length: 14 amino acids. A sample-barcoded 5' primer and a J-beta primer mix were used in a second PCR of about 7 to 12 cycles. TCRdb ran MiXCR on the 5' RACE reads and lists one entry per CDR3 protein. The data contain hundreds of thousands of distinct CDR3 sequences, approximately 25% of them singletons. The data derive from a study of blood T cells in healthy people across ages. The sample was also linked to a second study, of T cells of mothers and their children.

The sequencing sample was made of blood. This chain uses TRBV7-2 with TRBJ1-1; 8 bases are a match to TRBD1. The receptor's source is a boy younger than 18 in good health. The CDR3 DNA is TGTGCCAGCAGCCCGTGGACAGGGATGGGTGAAGCTTTCTTT. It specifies CASSPWTGMGEAFF. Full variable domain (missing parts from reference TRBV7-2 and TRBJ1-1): GAGVSQSPSNKVTEKGKDVELRCDPISGHTALYWYRQSLGQGLEFLIYFQGNSAPDKSGLPSDRFSAERTGGSVSTLTIQRTQQEDSAVYLCASSPWTGMGEAFFGQGTRLTVV.